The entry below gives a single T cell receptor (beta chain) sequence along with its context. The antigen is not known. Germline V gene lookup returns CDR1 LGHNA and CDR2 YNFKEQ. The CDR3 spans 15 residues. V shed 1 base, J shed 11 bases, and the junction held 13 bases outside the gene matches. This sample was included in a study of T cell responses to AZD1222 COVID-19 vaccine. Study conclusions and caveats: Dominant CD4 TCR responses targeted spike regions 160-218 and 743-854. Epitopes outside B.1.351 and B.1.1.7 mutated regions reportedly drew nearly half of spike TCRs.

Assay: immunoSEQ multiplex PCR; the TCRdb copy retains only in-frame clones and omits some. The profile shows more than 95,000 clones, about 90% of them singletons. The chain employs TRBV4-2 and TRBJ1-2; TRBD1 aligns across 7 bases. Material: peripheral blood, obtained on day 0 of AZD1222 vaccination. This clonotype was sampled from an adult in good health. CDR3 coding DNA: TGTGCCAGCAGCCAAGGGGGTGCGGACAGGCAACTTTACACCTTC. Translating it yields CASSQGGADRQLYTF.